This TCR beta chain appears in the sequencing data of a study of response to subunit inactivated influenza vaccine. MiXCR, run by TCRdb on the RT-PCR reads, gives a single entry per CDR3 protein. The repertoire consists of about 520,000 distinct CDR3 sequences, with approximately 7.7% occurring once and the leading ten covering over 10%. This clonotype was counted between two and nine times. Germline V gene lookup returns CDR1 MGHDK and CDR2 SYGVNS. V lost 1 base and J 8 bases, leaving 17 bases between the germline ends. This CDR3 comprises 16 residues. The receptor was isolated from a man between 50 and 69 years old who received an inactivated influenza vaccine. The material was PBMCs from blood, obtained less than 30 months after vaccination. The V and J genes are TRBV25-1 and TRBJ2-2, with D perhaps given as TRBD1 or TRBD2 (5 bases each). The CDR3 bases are TGTGCCAGCAGTGAATTTCCCAGGGCCAGGAGGGGGGAGCTGTTTTTT. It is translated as CASSEFPRARRGELFF.